This TCR beta chain was documented in a study of cytomegalovirus exposure and HLA in healthy donors. Across the study: An earlier analysis found fewer than 120 million unique TCR beta sequences from roughly 170 million T cells. Roughly 86 million unique TCRs from HLA-typed donors made up an early data release. Study-wide findings and caveats: A later analysis linked a missense DCLRE1C variant to TCR beta V- and J-gene trimming. Cytomegalovirus association was assigned to over 150 TCR beta chains.

PCR used 60 Vbeta primers and 13 Jbeta primers. Repertoires were generated with immunoSEQ multiplex PCR, while TCRdb's copy carries only in-frame clones and drops some. The sample holds about 69,000 clones, 65% to 70% seen once. Germline V gives CDR1 MNHEY, CDR2 SVGAGI. V lost 0 bases and J lost 8, with 16 bases in between. The CDR3 is 15 residues long. A word on this clone: What it binds is unknown.

This TCR derives from a woman aged 25 to 39 in good health and CMV-seronegative. Specimen: PBMCs. The chain couples TRBV6-5 to TRBJ1-2, with D possibly TRBD1 on 6 matching bases. The CDR3 sequence is CASSYSKTGPGGYTF. CDR3 DNA: TGTGCCAGCAGTTACTCCAAAACAGGGCCCGGGGGCTACACCTTC.